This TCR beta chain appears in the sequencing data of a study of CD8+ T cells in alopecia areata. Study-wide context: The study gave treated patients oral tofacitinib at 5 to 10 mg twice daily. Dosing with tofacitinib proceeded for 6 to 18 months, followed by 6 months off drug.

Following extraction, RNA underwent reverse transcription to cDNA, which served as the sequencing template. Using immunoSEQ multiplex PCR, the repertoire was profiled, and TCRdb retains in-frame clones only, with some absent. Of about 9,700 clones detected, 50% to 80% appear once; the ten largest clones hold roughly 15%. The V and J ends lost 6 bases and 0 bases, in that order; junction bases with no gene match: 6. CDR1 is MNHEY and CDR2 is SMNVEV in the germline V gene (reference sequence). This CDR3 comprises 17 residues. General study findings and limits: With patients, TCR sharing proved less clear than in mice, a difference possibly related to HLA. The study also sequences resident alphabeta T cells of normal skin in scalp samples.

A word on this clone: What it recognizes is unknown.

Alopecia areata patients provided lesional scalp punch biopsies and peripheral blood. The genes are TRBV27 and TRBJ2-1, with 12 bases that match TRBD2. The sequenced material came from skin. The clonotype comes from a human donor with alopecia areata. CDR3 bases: TGTGCCAGCAGGGATCTAGCGGGGGGGTTCTCCTACAATGAGCAGTTCTTC. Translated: CASRDLAGGFSYNEQFF.